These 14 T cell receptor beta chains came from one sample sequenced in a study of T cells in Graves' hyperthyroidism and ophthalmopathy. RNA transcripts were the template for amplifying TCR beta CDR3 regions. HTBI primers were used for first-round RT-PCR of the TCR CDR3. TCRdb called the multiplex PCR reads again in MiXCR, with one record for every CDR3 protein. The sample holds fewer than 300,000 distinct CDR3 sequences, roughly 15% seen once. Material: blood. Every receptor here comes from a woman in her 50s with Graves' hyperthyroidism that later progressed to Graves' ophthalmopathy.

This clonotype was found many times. DNA for the CDR3: TGTGCCAGCAGGTCAAGCGTCGAAGTAGGCACAGATACGCAGTATTTT. Its protein is CASRSSVEVGTDTQYF. The chain combines TRBV9 with TRBJ2-3, with no clear D. This CDR3 is 16 amino acids long. Trimming took off 5 bases at V and 1 base at J, with 17 bases between the two ends. The germline V gene has CDR1 SGDLS and CDR2 YYNGEE.

The CDR3 DNA reads as TGTGCCACCAGCAGGCCCGGGACAGGCTCCTACGAGCAGTACTTC. It specifies CATSRPGTGSYEQYF. The rearrangement links TRBV15 to TRBJ2-7; TRBD1 agrees at 8 bases. This CDR3 spans 15 amino acids. V was pared by 3 bases and J by 0 bases, with 4 bases of the junction left unmatched. Germline V gene sequence: CDR1 LNHNV, CDR2 YYDKDF (reference sequence).

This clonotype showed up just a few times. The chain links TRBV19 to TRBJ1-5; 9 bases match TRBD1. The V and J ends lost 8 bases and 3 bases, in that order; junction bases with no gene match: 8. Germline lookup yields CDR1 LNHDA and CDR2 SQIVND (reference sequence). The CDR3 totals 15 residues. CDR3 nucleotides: TGTGCCAGTCAAACAGGGGGCTCTCTCAATCAGCCCCAGCATTTT. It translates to CASQTGGSLNQPQHF.

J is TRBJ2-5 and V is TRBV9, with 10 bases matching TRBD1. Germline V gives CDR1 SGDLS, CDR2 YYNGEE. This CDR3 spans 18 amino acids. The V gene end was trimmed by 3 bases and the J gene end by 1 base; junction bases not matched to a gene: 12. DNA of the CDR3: TGTGCCAGCAGCGCGGGACAGGGGTTATCAACGATCCAAGAGACCCAGTACTTC. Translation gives CASSAGQGLSTIQETQYF.

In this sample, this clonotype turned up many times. In DNA form, the CDR3 reads TGTGCCAGCGGACATAGTCCGAACACCGGGGAGCTGTTTTTT. Translated, it gives CASGHSPNTGELFF. This chain connects TRBV27 to TRBJ2-2; TRBD1 might be the D (5 bases). Per the germline V gene, CDR1 is MNHEY and CDR2 is SMNVEV (reference sequence). Trimming removed 8 bases from V and 0 bases from J, with 10 bases in between. CDR3 length: 14 amino acids.

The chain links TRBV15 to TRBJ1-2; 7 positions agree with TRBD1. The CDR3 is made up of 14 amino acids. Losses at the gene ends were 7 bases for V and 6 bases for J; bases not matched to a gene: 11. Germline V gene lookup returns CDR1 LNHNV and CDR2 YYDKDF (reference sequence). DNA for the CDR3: TGTGCCACCATGAACGTGAGGGGGCTGGATGGCTACACCTTC. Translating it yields CATMNVRGLDGYTF.

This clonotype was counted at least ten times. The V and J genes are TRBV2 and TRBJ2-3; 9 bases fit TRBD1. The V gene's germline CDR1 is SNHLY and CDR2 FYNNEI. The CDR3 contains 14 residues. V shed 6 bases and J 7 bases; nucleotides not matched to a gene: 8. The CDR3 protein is CASRNTGGANTQYF. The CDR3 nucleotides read TGTGCCAGCAGGAATACAGGGGGCGCAAATACGCAGTATTTT.

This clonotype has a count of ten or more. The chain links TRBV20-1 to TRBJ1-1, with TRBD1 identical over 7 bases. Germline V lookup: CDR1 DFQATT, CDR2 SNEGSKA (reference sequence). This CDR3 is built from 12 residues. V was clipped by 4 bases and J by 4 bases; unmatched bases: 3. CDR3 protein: CSAKTGSTEAFF. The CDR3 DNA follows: TGCAGTGCTAAGACAGGGAGCACTGAAGCTTTCTTT.

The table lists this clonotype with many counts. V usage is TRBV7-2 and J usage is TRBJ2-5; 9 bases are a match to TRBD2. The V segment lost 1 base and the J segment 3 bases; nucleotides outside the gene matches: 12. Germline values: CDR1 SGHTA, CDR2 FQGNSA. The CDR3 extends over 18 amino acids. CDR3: CASSLGGLAGARKETQYF. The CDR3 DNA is TGTGCCAGCAGCTTAGGGGGGTTAGCGGGAGCAAGGAAAGAGACCCAGTACTTC.

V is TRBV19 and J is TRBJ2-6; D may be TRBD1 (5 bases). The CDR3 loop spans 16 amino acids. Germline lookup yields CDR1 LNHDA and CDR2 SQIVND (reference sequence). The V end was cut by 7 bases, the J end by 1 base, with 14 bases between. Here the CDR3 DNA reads TGTGCCAGTAAAGGGGTCTCACAGTCTGGGGCCAACGTCCTGACTTTC. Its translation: CASKGVSQSGANVLTF.

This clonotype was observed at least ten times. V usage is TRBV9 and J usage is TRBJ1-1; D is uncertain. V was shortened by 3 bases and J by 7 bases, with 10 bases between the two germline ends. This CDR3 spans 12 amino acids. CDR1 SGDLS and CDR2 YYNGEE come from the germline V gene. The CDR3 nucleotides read TGTGCCAGCAGCGAGACACCGGGTGAAGCTTTCTTT. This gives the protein CASSETPGEAFF.

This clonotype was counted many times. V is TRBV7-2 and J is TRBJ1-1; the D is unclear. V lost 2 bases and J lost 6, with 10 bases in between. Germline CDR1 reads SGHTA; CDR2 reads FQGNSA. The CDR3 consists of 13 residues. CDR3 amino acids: CASSLRRVAEAFF. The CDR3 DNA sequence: TGTGCCAGCAGCTTAAGGAGGGTGGCTGAAGCTTTCTTT.

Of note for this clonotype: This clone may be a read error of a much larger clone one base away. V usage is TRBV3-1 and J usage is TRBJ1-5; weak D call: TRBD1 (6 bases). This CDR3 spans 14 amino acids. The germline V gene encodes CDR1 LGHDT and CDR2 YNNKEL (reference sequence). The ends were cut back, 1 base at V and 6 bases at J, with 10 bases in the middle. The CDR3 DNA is TGTGCCAGCAGCCAAGGAGTGGGGGCTCAGCCCCAGCATTTT. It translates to CASSQGVGAQPQHF.

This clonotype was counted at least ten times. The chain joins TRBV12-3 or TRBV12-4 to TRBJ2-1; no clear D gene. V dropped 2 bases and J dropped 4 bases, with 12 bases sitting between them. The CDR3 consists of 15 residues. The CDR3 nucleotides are TGTGCCAGCAGTTTAAACGTCAGACAATACAATGAGCAGTTCTTC. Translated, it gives CASSLNVRQYNEQFF.